A selection of T cell receptor beta chains follows, all from one sample in a study of blood T cell repertoires in COVID-19. Sequenced by immunoSEQ multiplex PCR; TCRdb stores in-frame clones only, minus some. The profile shows around 84,000 clones, just under 80% of them singletons. The specimen was peripheral blood. These receptors came from a man between 60 and 75 years old with COVID-19, enrolled during active disease. Each CDR3 is given with its conserved first and last residue. The D gene is left open where the match is weak.

cdr3_aa | cdr3_nt | v_call | d_call | j_call
CAVPNAGGLGYTF | TGTGCCGTCCCGAACGCAGGGGGCCTTGGCTACACCTTC | TRBV2 | TRBD1 | TRBJ1-2
CASSPRESGYTF | TGTGCCAGCAGTCCGAGGGAATCTGGCTACACCTTC | TRBV2 | NA | TRBJ1-2
CASSLKGLAGDNEQFF | TGTGCCAGCAGCTTAAAGGGACTAGCGGGGGACAATGAGCAGTTCTTC | TRBV7-3 | TRBD2 | TRBJ2-1
CASSKGPSYNSPLHF | TGTGCCAGCAGCAAGGGCCCCTCCTATAATTCACCCCTCCACTTT | TRBV21-1 | NA | TRBJ1-6
CAWRAAGQSYGYTF | TGTGCCTGGAGGGCGGCGGGACAGTCCTATGGCTACACCTTC | TRBV30 | TRBD1 | TRBJ1-2
CASSFRTSGSYDEQFF | TGTGCCAGCAGTTTTCGGACTAGCGGGAGTTACGATGAGCAGTTCTTC | TRBV11-3 | TRBD2 | TRBJ2-1
CASSQGHPYNEQFF | TGTGCCAGCAGCCAGGGACACCCCTACAATGAGCAGTTCTTC | TRBV6-5 | NA | TRBJ2-1
CASKGLGDTEAFF | TGTGCCAGCAAGGGGCTGGGTGACACTGAAGCTTTCTTT | TRBV2 | NA | TRBJ1-1
CASSISLPNTEAFF | TGTGCCAGTAGTATCTCTCTACCAAACACTGAAGCTTTCTTT | TRBV19 | NA | TRBJ1-1
CASSFSAGLAGGDEQFF | TGTGCCAGCAGCTTCTCAGCTGGACTAGCGGGAGGGGATGAGCAGTTCTTC | TRBV7-2 | TRBD2 | TRBJ2-1